Following are 5 T cell receptor beta chains from one sample sequenced in a study of beta chain features in type 1 diabetes (dated by TCRdb to between 2018 and 2020). Libraries came from the immunoSEQ multiplex PCR assay. The entire isolated RNA was reverse transcribed using the High Capacity cDNA Reverse Transcription Kit, and thus expressed TCRB transcripts were sequenced. Entries here come from immuneACCESS through TCRdb and include only in-frame sequences with V and J called. Some clones fail to appear in such tables; in the studies checked, an unresolved V gene covers under half of the shortfall, and the cause of the remainder is unknown. In all, the sample holds 300,000 to 350,000 clones, and around 7.6% of those were seen once. In total, the top ten clones hold approximately 0.47% of the sample. Sequencing used central memory CD4+ T cells from blood. Every receptor here comes from a woman aged 18-29 years in good health.

The chain combines TRBV28 with TRBJ2-5; 8 nucleotides line up with TRBD2. From germline, CDR1 is MDHEN and CDR2 SYDVKM. With 6 bases clipped from V and 2 bases from J, the junction kept 8 bases outside the gene matches. This CDR3 has 15 residues. CDR3 in amino acids: CASSHRTSRQETQYF. In DNA form, the CDR3 reads TGTGCCAGCAGCCACAGGACTAGCAGACAAGAGACCCAGTACTTC.

With regard to this clone: The sample has other DNA sequences that encode this CDR3 too. The gene calls are TRBV15 and TRBJ2-5; D is undetermined. Germline values: CDR1 LNHNV, CDR2 YYDKDF (reference sequence). The V and J ends lost 1 base and 3 bases respectively, with 6 bases between them. This CDR3 region has 13 residues. Written as DNA, the CDR3 is TGTGCCACCAGCAGAGGGACGGAAGAGACCCAGTACTTC. Residues: CATSRGTEETQYF. Using reference TRBV15 and TRBJ2-5 for the parts outside the CDR3, the full variable domain is DAMVIQNPRYQVTQFGKPVTLSCSQTLNHNVMYWYQQKSSQAPKLLFHYYDKDFNNEADTPDNFQSRRPNTSFCFLDIRSPGLGDTAMYLCATSRGTEETQYFGPGTRLLVL.

This clone was detected only a few times. One end of the junction does not line up with germline, which may come from a read error. The V gene is TRBV7-2, the J gene TRBJ2-1; maybe TRBD2 (5 bases). This CDR3 is built from 11 residues. The germline V gene encodes CDR1 SGHTA and CDR2 FQGNSA. CDR3 sequence (DNA): TGTGCCAGCAGCTTAGACGGGGAAAAGCTCTTC. It yields the protein CASSLDGEKLF.

The chain carries TRBV30 and TRBJ2-1, with TRBD2 identical over 10 bases. Germline V gene sequence: CDR1 GTSNPN, CDR2 SVGIG (reference sequence). The CDR3 has 18 residues. Trimming removed 0 bases from V and 10 bases from J; junction bases left unmatched: 18. The CDR3 sequence is CAWSVFGLAGDTPGEQFF. As DNA, the CDR3 is TGTGCCTGGAGTGTCTTTGGGCTAGCGGGAGACACTCCTGGAGAGCAGTTCTTC.

The chain joins TRBV28 to TRBJ2-1, with D possibly being TRBD2 (5 bases). The CDR3 is made up of 16 amino acids. The germline V and J ends were trimmed by 7 bases and 4 bases, with 20 bases remaining between them. In germline, CDR1 is MDHEN, CDR2 SYDVKM. As DNA, the CDR3 is TGTGCCAGCATCAGGACCTCCCGGGAACTTTACAATGAGCAGTTCTTC. Encoded protein: CASIRTSRELYNEQFF.